The rows below give T cell receptor beta chains drawn from one sample of a study of T cells in Graves' hyperthyroidism and ophthalmopathy. TCRdb re-called the multiplex PCR reads through MiXCR, storing one row per CDR3 protein. Of 650,000 to 800,000 distinct CDR3 sequences in the sample, roughly 45% were seen once. Sample: peripheral blood or thyroid tissue (not recorded which). Receptors originate from an adult man with Graves' disease, either hyperthyroidism or ophthalmopathy (not recorded which). Both conserved end residues are part of each CDR3. The order of the fields is J gene, D gene, CDR3 length, clone size, V gene, CDR3 protein, CDR3 DNA. A D gene is named only where the DNA matches it firmly. For some rows the clone size is stated as once, few or many, or as a class when expanded; others skip it.

>TRBJ2-7|NA|14|NA|TRBV9
CANSVVAGSYEQYF
TGTGCCAACAGCGTAGTCGCGGGCTCCTACGAGCAGTACTTC
>TRBJ1-6|TRBD1|12|many|TRBV10-3
CAIRDRDSPLHF
TGTGCCATTCGAGACAGGGATTCACCCCTCCACTTT
>TRBJ2-7|NA|13|many|TRBV7-4
CASRIGQIYEQYF
TGTGCCAGCAGGATAGGACAGATATACGAGCAGTACTTC
>TRBJ1-1|NA|18|few|TRBV2
CASSEEGGWTRSGTEAFF
TGTGCCAGCAGTGAAGAAGGGGGGTGGACCCGGAGTGGCACTGAAGCTTTCTTT
>TRBJ1-2|NA|16|NA|TRBV9
CASSQLGANSNYGYTF
TGTGCCAGCAGCCAACTGGGGGCCAATTCTAACTATGGCTACACCTTC
>TRBJ2-5|TRBD2|14|NA|TRBV20-1
CSAKGLAGGETQYF
TGCAGTGCTAAAGGACTAGCGGGAGGGGAGACCCAGTACTTC
>TRBJ2-7|NA|14|many|TRBV7-2
CASRVRLGAYEQYF
TGTGCCAGCAGAGTTAGGTTGGGTGCCTACGAGCAGTACTTC
>TRBJ2-7|NA|15|few|TRBV7-2
CASSLRFGGAYEQYF
TGTGCCAGCAGCTTAAGGTTTGGCGGGGCCTACGAGCAGTACTTC
>TRBJ1-5|NA|13|once|TRBV10-3
CAISRDINQPQHF
TGTGCCATCAGCCGGGACATCAATCAGCCCCAGCATTTT
>TRBJ1-5|TRBD1|15|NA|TRBV7-2
CASSLDRGWEQPQHF
TGTGCCAGCAGCTTAGACAGGGGGTGGGAACAGCCCCAGCATTTT
>TRBJ1-1|NA|13|NA|TRBV19
CASSATIATEAFF
TGTGCCAGTAGTGCGACTATAGCCACTGAAGCTTTCTTT
>TRBJ1-5|NA|13|many|TRBV20-1
CSAEDTSNQPQHF
TGCAGTGCGGAAGACACTAGCAATCAGCCCCAGCATTTT
>TRBJ1-2|NA|11|NA|TRBV29-1
CSVASGNGYTF
TGCAGCGTTGCGTCAGGGAATGGCTACACCTTC
>TRBJ1-4|TRBD1|15|NA|TRBV7-9
CASSLAGQSHEKLFF
TGTGCCAGCAGTTTAGCGGGACAGTCGCATGAAAAACTGTTTTTT
>TRBJ1-4|NA|13|NA|TRBV20-1
CSAGRAYGEKLFF
TGCAGTGCGGGCAGGGCGTATGGCGAAAAACTGTTTTTT
>TRBJ1-5|NA|13|NA|TRBV5-6
CASSETGRQPQHF
TGTGCCAGCAGCGAAACAGGGCGTCAGCCCCAGCATTTT
>TRBJ2-7|TRBD2|14|NA|TRBV15
CATSPDSGIGEQYF
TGTGCCACCAGCCCCGATAGCGGGATAGGCGAGCAGTACTTC
>TRBJ2-1|NA|16|NA|TRBV25-1
CASSGRRGVRNNEQFF
TGTGCCAGTAGTGGCCGTAGGGGGGTCAGAAACAATGAGCAGTTCTTC
>TRBJ2-2|NA|12|NA|TRBV5-4
CASSWKYGELFF
TGTGCCAGCAGCTGGAAGTACGGGGAGCTGTTTTTT
>TRBJ2-5|NA|14|few|TRBV25-1
CASSYLAGKETQYF
TGTGCCAGCAGTTACCTCGCGGGGAAAGAGACCCAGTACTTC
>TRBJ2-5|NA|14|few|TRBV25-1
CASSEWGSSETQYF
TGTGCCAGCAGTGAATGGGGGAGTTCGGAGACCCAGTACTTC
>TRBJ1-2|NA|16|NA|TRBV6-2/TRBV6-3
CASSPILLGGDYGYTF
TGTGCCAGCTCACCAATCCTTCTCGGGGGTGACTATGGCTACACCTTC
>TRBJ1-6|NA|15|once|TRBV10-3
CAISPGIGYNSPLHF
TGTGCCATCTCCCCGGGGATCGGGTATAATTCACCCCTCCACTTT
>TRBJ2-7|NA|12|few|TRBV7-3
CASSRGRGEQYF
TGTGCCAGCAGCCGGGGCCGAGGAGAGCAGTACTTC
>TRBJ2-7|TRBD2|14|many|TRBV7-2
CASSALAGGNEQYF
TGTGCCAGCAGCGCACTAGCGGGGGGGAATGAGCAGTACTTC
>TRBJ1-2|TRBD1|12|NA|TRBV20-1
CSTTGDRDGYTF
TGCAGTACTACGGGGGACAGGGATGGCTACACCTTC
>TRBJ1-2|NA|15|NA|TRBV5-1
CASSLDRQANYGYTF
TGCGCCAGCAGCTTGGATCGACAGGCTAACTATGGCTACACCTTC
>TRBJ1-1|TRBD1|14|NA|TRBV12-3/TRBV12-4
CASRRDSLNTEAFF
TGTGCCAGCAGAAGGGACAGTCTCAACACTGAAGCTTTCTTT
>TRBJ1-4|TRBD1|15|once|TRBV7-8
CASSQSGTGNEKLFF
TGTGCCAGCAGCCAATCCGGGACAGGGAATGAAAAACTGTTTTTT
>TRBJ2-7|NA|15|few|TRBV20-1
CSAPRTGTSSYEQYF
TGCAGTGCTCCCCGTACAGGGACGAGCTCCTACGAGCAGTACTTC
>TRBJ1-2|NA|14|many|TRBV7-8
CASSSHMSNYGYTF
TGTGCCAGCAGCTCCCATATGTCTAACTATGGCTACACCTTC
>TRBJ1-3|NA|14|few|TRBV12-3/TRBV12-4
CASSTTGYGNTIYF
TGTGCCAGCAGTACTACAGGGTACGGAAACACCATATATTTT
>TRBJ1-1|NA|13|many|TRBV10-3
CAISESMDGEAFF
TGTGCCATCAGTGAGTCGATGGACGGAGAAGCTTTCTTT
>TRBJ2-5|NA|17|NA|TRBV7-8
CASSLAEPRATQETQYF
TGTGCCAGCAGCTTAGCAGAGCCGCGGGCTACTCAAGAGACCCAGTACTTC
>TRBJ1-1|NA|10|NA|TRBV2
CASRRRRAFF
TGTGCCAGCAGGCGGAGGAGGGCTTTCTTT
>TRBJ2-2|TRBD1|17|few|TRBV24-1
CATSDLTGGSNTGELFF
TGTGCCACCAGTGACCTTACAGGGGGCTCAAACACCGGGGAGCTGTTTTTT